What follows are 15 T cell receptor beta chains derived from one specimen sequenced in a study of blood T cell repertoires in COVID-19. Assay used: immunoSEQ multiplex PCR; TCRdb lists only in-frame clones, some missing. The repertoire holds fewer than 500,000 clones, with around 87% as singletons. Sequenced material: PBMCs or T cells enriched from blood (not recorded which). The receptors come from a young man who had recovered from COVID-19.

In its sample, this clone was seen a few times. This rearrangement joins TRBV18 to TRBJ2-3, with D maybe TRBD1 (5 bases). The V end lost 8 bases, the J end lost 0 bases, and 9 bases lay between the germline ends. Germline V gene sequence: CDR1 KGHSH, CDR2 LQKENI. CDR3 length: 13 amino acids. CDR3 sequence: CASVDSSTDTQYF. As DNA, the CDR3 is TGTGCCAGCGTAGACAGTAGCACAGATACGCAGTATTTT.

The chain combines TRBV2 with TRBJ2-2; the match to TRBD2 covers 7 bases. The CDR3 covers 12 residues. The V and J ends lost 8 bases and 6 bases, in that order; junction bases with no gene match: 3. Germline V lookup: CDR1 SNHLY, CDR2 FYNNEI. The CDR3 protein is CASGGEPGELFF. The CDR3 DNA follows: TGTGCCAGCGGGGGGGAGCCCGGGGAGCTGTTTTTT.

This clone turned up a few times. The rearrangement joins TRBV4-1 to TRBJ2-5; D remains unclear. Trimming shortened V by 0 bases and J by 1 base, and 12 bases separated the two germline ends. The CDR3 runs to 16 residues. Looked up from germline, CDR1 is MGHRA and CDR2 is YSYEKL. CDR3 amino acids: CASSQEGNAAQETQYF. In DNA, the CDR3 is TGCGCCAGCAGCCAAGAAGGTAACGCGGCCCAAGAGACCCAGTACTTC.

The V gene is TRBV2, the J gene TRBJ1-1, with D perhaps matching TRBD1 (6 bases). CDR1 SNHLY and CDR2 FYNNEI come from the germline V gene. V dropped 8 bases and J dropped 0 bases, with 10 bases sitting between them. The CDR3 is made up of 13 amino acids. CDR3 nucleotides: TGTGCCAGCCCGGACAGAATGAACACTGAAGCTTTCTTT. Translating it yields CASPDRMNTEAFF.

The chain combines TRBV9 with TRBJ2-5; 10 bases line up with TRBD1. V shed 3 bases, J shed 2 bases, and the junction held 4 bases outside the gene matches. This CDR3 region has 15 residues. The V gene's germline CDR1 is SGDLS and CDR2 YYNGEE. The CDR3 coding sequence is TGTGCCAGCAGCGGGGGACAGGGGAAACAAGAGACCCAGTACTTC. This encodes CASSGGQGKQETQYF.

The rearrangement uses TRBV4-1 and TRBJ1-5, with D tentatively TRBD1 (5 bases). The CDR3 consists of 16 residues. V was shortened by 6 bases and J by 3 bases, with 18 bases between the two germline ends. Germline V gene sequence: CDR1 MGHRA, CDR2 YSYEKL. The CDR3 nucleotides are TGCGCCAGCAGTCCAGGGCCAGCCACCGACAATCAGCCCCAGCATTTT. Protein: CASSPGPATDNQPQHF.

In its sample, this clone was seen once. This sequence joins TRBV6-5 and TRBJ1-6, with a possible D match to TRBD1 (6 bases). CDR1 is MNHEY, CDR2 SVGAGI, per germline. This CDR3 is 14 amino acids long. The V gene lost 0 bases and the J gene lost 9 bases, with 9 bases spanning the gap. This CDR3 reads CASSYSGGSSPLHF. In DNA form, the CDR3 reads TGTGCCAGCAGTTACTCTGGGGGCTCTTCACCCCTCCACTTT.

The chain employs TRBV2 and TRBJ2-1; possibly TRBD1 for D (5 bases). Germline CDR1 reads SNHLY; CDR2 reads FYNNEI. The CDR3 runs to 16 residues. The V gene lost 3 bases and the J gene lost 5 bases, with 17 bases spanning the gap. The CDR3 region is CASSDDSSPVNNEQFF. The CDR3 DNA sequence: TGTGCCAGCAGTGATGACAGCTCACCGGTGAACAATGAGCAGTTCTTC.

The CDR3 protein is CASSVPGGAFDEQYF. DNA for the CDR3: TGTGCCAGCAGCGTGCCGGGGGGAGCGTTCGACGAGCAGTACTTC. The chain has TRBV5-4 and TRBJ2-7, with 7 positions matching TRBD2. V gave up 4 bases and J gave up 5 bases; unmatched junction bases: 12. The length of the CDR3 is 15 residues. Germline values: CDR1 SGHNT, CDR2 YYREEE (reference sequence).

Here the CDR3 reads CASSQDPFSNSPLHF. DNA for the CDR3: TGCGCCAGCAGCCAAGACCCGTTTTCTAATTCACCCCTCCACTTT. The rearrangement links TRBV4-1 to TRBJ1-6; no clear D gene. Germline CDR1 and CDR2: MGHRA and YSYEKL. The CDR3 covers 15 residues. V was shortened by 0 bases and J by 6 bases, with 9 bases between the two germline ends.

The gene calls are TRBV19 and TRBJ2-7; 15 bases are shared with TRBD2. The CDR3 has 19 amino acids. The V segment lost 5 bases and the J segment 2 bases; nucleotides outside the gene matches: 13. Germline-derived CDR1 and CDR2 are LNHDA and SQIVND (reference sequence). Written as DNA, the CDR3 is TGTGCCAGTAGTTTTACCCCGGGACTAGCGGGGGGTTCCGCCTACGAGCAGTACTTC. Encoded protein: CASSFTPGLAGGSAYEQYF.

This rearrangement joins TRBV9 to TRBJ2-2; D unresolved. V dropped 4 bases and J dropped 4 bases, with 17 bases sitting between them. The V gene's germline CDR1 is SGDLS and CDR2 YYNGEE. The length of the CDR3 is 16 residues. CDR3 bases: TGTGCCAGCAGCCCGGGTTTGACCCTCTCCACCGGGGAGCTGTTTTTT. Amino acids: CASSPGLTLSTGELFF.

The chain links TRBV19 to TRBJ1-1; D might be TRBD1 (6 bases). CDR3 length: 12 amino acids. Germline V lookup: CDR1 LNHDA, CDR2 SQIVND (reference sequence). Trimming left V 8 bases short and J 5 bases short, with 12 bases between. The CDR3 reads CASAGVPTEAFF. The CDR3 DNA reads TGTGCCAGTGCAGGGGTCCCGACTGAAGCTTTCTTT.

V and J are TRBV5-1 and TRBJ1-2; 10 nucleotides line up with TRBD1. The V and J ends lost 4 bases and 0 bases, in that order; junction bases with no gene match: 6. The CDR3 loop spans 16 amino acids. Germline CDR1 and CDR2: SGHRS and YFSETQ. This chain's CDR3 is CASSTGTGDTNYGYTF. CDR3 bases: TGCGCCAGCAGCACCGGGACAGGGGATACTAACTATGGCTACACCTTC. Looking up the rest from reference TRBV5-1 and TRBJ1-2 gives the full variable domain: KAGVTQTPRYLIKTRGQQVTLSCSPISGHRSVSWYQQTPGQGLQFLFEYFSETQRNKGNFPGRFSGRQFSNSRSEMNVSTLELGDSALYLCASSTGTGDTNYGYTFGSGTRLTVV.

The rearrangement uses TRBV30 and TRBJ2-7, with D tentatively TRBD2 (6 bases). CDR1 and CDR2 from the germline V gene are GTSNPN and SVGIG (reference sequence). The CDR3 runs to 14 residues. Between the trimmed V and J ends, which lost 3 bases and 2 bases, there was a span of 14 bases. The CDR3 here is CAWRGDFGPYEQYF. Written as DNA, the CDR3 is TGTGCCTGGAGAGGGGACTTTGGGCCCTACGAGCAGTACTTC.